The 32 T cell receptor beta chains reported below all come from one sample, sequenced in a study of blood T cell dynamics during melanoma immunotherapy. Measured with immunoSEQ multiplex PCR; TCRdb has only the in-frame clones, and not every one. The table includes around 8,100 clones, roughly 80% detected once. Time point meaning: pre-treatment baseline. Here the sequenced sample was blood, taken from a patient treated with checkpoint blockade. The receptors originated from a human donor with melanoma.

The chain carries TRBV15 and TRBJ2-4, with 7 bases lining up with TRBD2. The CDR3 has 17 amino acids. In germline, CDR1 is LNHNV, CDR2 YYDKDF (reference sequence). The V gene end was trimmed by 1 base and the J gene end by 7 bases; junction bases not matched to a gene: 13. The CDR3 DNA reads TGTGCCACCAGCAGAGGAAGACCCCAGCGGGAAGATAACATTCAGTACTTC. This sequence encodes CATSRGRPQREDNIQYF. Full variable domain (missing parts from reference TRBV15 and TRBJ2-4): DAMVIQNPRYQVTQFGKPVTLSCSQTLNHNVMYWYQQKSSQAPKLLFHYYDKDFNNEADTPDNFQSRRPNTSFCFLDIRSPGLGDTAMYLCATSRGRPQREDNIQYFGAGTRLSVL.

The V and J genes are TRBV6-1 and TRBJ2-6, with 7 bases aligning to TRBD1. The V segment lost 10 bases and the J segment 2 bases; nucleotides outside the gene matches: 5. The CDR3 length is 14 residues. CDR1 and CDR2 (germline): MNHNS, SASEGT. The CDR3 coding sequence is TGTGCCATCCATCAGGGGGCTGGGGCCAACGTCCTGACTTTC. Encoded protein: CAIHQGAGANVLTF.

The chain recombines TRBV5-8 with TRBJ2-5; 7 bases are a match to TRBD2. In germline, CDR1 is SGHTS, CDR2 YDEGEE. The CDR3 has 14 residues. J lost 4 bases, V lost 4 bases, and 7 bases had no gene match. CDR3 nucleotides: TGTGCCAGCAGCGACAGACGGGGGGTAGAGACCCAGTACTTC. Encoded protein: CASSDRRGVETQYF. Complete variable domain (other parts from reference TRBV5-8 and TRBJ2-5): EAGVTQSPTHLIKTRGQQATLRCSPISGHTSVYWYQQALGLGLQFLLWYDEGEERNRGNFPPRFSGRQFPNYSSELNVNALELEDSALYLCASSDRRGVETQYFGPGTRLLVL.

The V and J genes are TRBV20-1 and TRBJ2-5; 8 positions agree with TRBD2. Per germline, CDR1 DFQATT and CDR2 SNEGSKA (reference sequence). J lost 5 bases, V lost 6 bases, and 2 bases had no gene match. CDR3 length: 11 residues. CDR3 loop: CSAPGGETQYF. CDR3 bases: TGCAGTGCGCCGGGAGGGGAGACCCAGTACTTC.

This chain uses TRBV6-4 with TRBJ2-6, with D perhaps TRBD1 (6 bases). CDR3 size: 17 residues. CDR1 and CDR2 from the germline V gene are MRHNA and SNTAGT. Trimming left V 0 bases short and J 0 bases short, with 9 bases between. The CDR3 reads CASSDSDSHSGANVLTF. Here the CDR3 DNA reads TGTGCCAGCAGTGACTCGGACAGTCACTCTGGGGCCAACGTCCTGACTTTC.

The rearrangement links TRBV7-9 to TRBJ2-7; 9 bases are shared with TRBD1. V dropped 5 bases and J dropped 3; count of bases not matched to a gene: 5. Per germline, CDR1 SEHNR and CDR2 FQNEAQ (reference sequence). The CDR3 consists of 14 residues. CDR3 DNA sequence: TGTGCCAGCAGCAGTACAGGGGGCTTCTACGAGCAGTACTTC. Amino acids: CASSSTGGFYEQYF.

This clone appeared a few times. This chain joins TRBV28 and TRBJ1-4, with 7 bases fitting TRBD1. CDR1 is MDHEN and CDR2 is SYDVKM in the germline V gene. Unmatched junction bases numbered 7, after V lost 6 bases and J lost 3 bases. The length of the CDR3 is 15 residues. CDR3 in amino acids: CASRSPGQPNEKLFF. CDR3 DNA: TGTGCCAGCAGGTCCCCGGGACAGCCTAATGAAAAACTGTTTTTT.

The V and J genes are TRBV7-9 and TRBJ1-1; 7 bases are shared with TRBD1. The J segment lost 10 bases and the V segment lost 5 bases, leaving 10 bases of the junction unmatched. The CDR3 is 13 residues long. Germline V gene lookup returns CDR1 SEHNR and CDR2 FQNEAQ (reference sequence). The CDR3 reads CASSGDRERGAFF. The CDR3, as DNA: TGTGCCAGCAGCGGAGACAGGGAAAGAGGAGCTTTCTTT. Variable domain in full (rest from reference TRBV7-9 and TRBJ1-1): DTGVSQNPRHKITKRGQNVTFRCDPISEHNRLYWYRQTLGQGPEFLTYFQNEAQLEKSRLLSDRFSAERPKGSFSTLEIQRTEQGDSAMYLCASSGDRERGAFFGQGTRLTVV.

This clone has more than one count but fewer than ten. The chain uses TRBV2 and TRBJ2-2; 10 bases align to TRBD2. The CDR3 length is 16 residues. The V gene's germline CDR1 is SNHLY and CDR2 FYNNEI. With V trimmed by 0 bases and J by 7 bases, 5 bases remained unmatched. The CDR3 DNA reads TGTGCCAGCAGTGAAGCTGGGATAGCGGGGGGCGGGGAGCTGTTTTTT. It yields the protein CASSEAGIAGGGELFF.

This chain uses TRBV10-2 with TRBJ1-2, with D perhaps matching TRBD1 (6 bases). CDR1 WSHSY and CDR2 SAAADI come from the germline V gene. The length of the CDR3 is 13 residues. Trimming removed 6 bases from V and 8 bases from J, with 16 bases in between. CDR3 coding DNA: TGCGCCAGCAGACAGGGTGTAGGGGAAGGCTACACCTTC. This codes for CASRQGVGEGYTF.

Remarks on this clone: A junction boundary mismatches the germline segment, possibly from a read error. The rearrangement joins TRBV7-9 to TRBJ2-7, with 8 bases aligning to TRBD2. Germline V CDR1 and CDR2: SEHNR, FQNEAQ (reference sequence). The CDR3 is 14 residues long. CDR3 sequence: CASNIAGSSHEQYF. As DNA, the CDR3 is TGTGCCAGCAACATAGCGGGGAGCTCCCACGAGCAGTACTTC.

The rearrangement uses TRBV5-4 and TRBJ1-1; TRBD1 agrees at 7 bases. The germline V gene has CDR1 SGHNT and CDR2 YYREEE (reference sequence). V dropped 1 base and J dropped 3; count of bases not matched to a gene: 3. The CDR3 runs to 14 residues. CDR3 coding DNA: TGTGCCAGCAGCTTGCTAGGGGGCGACACTGAAGCTTTCTTT. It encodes CASSLLGGDTEAFF.

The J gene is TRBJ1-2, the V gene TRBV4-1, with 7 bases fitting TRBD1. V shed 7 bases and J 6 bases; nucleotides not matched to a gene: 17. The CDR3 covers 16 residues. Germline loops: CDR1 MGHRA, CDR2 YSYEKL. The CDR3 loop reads CASKRVTGRGPDGYTF. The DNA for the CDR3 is TGCGCCAGCAAACGAGTCACGGGAAGGGGGCCTGATGGCTACACCTTC.

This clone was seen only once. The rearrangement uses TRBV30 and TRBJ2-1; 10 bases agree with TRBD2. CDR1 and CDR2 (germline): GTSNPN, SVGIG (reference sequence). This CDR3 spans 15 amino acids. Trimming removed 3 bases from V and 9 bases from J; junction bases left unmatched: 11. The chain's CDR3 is CAWRSASGSFGEQFF. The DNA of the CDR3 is TGTGCCTGGAGGTCGGCTAGCGGGAGTTTTGGTGAGCAGTTCTTC.

CDR3 amino acids: CASRKDGNNEQFF. Written as DNA, the CDR3 is TGTGCCAGTAGGAAGGACGGAAACAATGAGCAGTTCTTC. The gene calls are TRBV19 and TRBJ2-1; no definite D call. V lost 6 bases and J 5 bases, leaving 11 bases between the germline ends. This CDR3 has 13 residues. CDR1 LNHDA and CDR2 SQIVND come from the germline V gene (reference sequence).

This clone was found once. The CDR3, as DNA: TGTGCCAGCAGCTTGGCGGCGGCGAACACCGGGGAGCTGTTTTTT. It yields the protein CASSLAAANTGELFF. The chain has TRBV5-4 and TRBJ2-2; D unclear. V was clipped by 0 bases and J by 0 bases, with 6 bases between them. Germline CDR1 SGHNT, CDR2 YYREEE (reference sequence). This CDR3 spans 15 amino acids.

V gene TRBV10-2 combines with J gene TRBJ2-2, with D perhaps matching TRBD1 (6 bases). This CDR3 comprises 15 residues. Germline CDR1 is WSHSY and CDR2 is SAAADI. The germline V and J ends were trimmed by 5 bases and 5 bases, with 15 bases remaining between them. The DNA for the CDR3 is TGCGCCAGCAGTCGACAGGAGAGTGGGACCGGGGAGCTGTTTTTT. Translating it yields CASSRQESGTGELFF.

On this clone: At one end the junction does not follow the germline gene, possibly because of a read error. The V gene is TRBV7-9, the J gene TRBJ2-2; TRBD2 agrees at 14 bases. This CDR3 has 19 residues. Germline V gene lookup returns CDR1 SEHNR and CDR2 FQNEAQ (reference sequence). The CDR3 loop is CASSLIPGLAGANAGELFF. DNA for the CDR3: TGTGCCAGCAGCTTAATTCCGGGACTAGCGGGGGCGAACGCCGGGGAGCTGTTTTTT. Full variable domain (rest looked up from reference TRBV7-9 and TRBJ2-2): DTGVSQNPRHKITKRGQNVTFRCDPISEHNRLYWYRQTLGQGPEFLTYFQNEAQLEKSRLLSDRFSAERPKGSFSTLEIQRTEQGDSAMYLCASSLIPGLAGANAGELFFGEGSRLTVL.

CDR3 in DNA: TGTGCCAGCAGTGAAAGTCTGGCAGGGGATGAAAAACTGTTTTTT. Its translation is CASSESLAGDEKLFF. The chain joins TRBV6-1 to TRBJ1-4, with D possibly TRBD1 on 6 matching bases. Between the trimmed V and J ends, which lost 2 bases and 6 bases, there was a span of 13 bases. This CDR3 region has 15 residues. The germline gives CDR1 MNHNS, CDR2 SASEGT.

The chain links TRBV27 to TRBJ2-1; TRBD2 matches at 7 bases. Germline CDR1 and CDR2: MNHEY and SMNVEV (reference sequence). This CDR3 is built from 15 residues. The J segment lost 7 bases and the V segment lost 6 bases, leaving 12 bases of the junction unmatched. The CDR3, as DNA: TGTGCCAGCAGCTCCCCCCGGGCGGGAGTGAATGAGCAGTTCTTC. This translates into CASSSPRAGVNEQFF.

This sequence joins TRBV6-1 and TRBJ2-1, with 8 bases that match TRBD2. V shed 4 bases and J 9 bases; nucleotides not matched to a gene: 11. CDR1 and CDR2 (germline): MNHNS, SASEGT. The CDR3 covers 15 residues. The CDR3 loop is CASSVGSGSLGEQFF. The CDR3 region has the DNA TGTGCCAGCAGTGTGGGAAGCGGGAGTCTCGGTGAGCAGTTCTTC.

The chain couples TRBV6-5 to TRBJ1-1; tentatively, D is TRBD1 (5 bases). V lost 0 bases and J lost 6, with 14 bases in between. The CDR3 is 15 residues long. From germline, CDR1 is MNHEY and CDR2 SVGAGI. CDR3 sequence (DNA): TGTGCCAGCAGTTACTCATGGCAGGGCGAGTCTGAAGCTTTCTTT. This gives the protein CASSYSWQGESEAFF.

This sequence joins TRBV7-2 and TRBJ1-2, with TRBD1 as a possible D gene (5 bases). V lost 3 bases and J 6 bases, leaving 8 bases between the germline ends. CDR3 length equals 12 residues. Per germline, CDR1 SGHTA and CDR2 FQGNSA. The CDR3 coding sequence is TGTGCCAGCAGCTTCGGGGGGGATGGCTACACCTTC. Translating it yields CASSFGGDGYTF. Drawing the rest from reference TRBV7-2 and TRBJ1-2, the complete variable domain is GAGVSQSPSNKVTEKGKDVELRCDPISGHTALYWYRQSLGQGLEFLIYFQGNSAPDKSGLPSDRFSAERTGGSVSTLTIQRTQQEDSAVYLCASSFGGDGYTFGSGTRLTVV.

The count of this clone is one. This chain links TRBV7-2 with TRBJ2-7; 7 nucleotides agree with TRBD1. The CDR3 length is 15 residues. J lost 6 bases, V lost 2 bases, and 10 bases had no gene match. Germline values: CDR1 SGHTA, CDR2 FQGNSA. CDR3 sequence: CASSLYGTEASEQYF. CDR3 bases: TGTGCCAGCAGCTTATATGGGACAGAGGCCTCCGAGCAGTACTTC.

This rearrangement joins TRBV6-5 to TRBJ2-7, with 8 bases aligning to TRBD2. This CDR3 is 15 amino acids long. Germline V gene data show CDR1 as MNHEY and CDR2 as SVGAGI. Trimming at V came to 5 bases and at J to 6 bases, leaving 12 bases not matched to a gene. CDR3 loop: CASSRTAGTRPEQYF. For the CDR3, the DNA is TGTGCCAGCAGTCGGACGGCGGGGACTAGACCCGAGCAGTACTTC.

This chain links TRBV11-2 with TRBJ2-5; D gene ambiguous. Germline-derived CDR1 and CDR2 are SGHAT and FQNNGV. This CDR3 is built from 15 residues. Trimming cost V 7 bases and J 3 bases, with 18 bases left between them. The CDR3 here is CASTKAATFKETQYF. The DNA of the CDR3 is TGTGCCAGCACCAAGGCGGCTACCTTTAAAGAGACCCAGTACTTC.

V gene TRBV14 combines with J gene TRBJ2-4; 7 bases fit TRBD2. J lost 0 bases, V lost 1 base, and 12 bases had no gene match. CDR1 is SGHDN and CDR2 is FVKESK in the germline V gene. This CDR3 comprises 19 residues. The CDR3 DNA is TGTGCCAGCAGCCAAGCCTTCGGGCGGGAGAAGGGAGCCAAAAACATTCAGTACTTC. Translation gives CASSQAFGREKGAKNIQYF.

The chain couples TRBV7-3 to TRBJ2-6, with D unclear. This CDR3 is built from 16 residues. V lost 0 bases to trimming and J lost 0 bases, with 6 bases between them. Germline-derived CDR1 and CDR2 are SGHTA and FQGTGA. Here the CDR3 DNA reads TGTGCCAGCAGCTTAACCCCCAACTCTGGGGCCAACGTCCTGACTTTC. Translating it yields CASSLTPNSGANVLTF. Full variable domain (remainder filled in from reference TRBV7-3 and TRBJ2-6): GAGVSQTPSNKVTEKGKYVELRCDPISGHTALYWYRQSLGQGPEFLIYFQGTGAADDSGLPNDRFFAVRPEGSVSTLKIQRTERGDSAVYLCASSLTPNSGANVLTFGAGSRLTVL.

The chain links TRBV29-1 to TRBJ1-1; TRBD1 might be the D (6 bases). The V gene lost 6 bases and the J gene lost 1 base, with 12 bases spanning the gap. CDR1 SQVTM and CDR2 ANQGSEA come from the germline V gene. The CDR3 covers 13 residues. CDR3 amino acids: CSVQQGWNTEAFF. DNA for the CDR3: TGCAGCGTCCAACAGGGATGGAACACTGAAGCTTTCTTT.

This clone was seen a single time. This CDR3 is CASSYDSYEQYF. The CDR3 coding sequence is TGTGCCAGCAGCTACGACAGTTACGAGCAGTACTTC. The V gene is TRBV5-6, the J gene TRBJ2-7; perhaps TRBD1 as D (5 bases). Germline V CDR1 and CDR2: SGHDT, YYEEEE. The CDR3 consists of 12 residues. Deletions cut 3 bases from V and 4 bases from J, with 8 bases between.

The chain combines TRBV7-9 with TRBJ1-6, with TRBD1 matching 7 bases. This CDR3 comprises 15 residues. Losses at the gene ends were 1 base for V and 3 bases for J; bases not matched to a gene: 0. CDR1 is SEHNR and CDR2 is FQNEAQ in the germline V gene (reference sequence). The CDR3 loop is CASSLGTGYNSPLHF. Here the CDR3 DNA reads TGTGCCAGCAGCTTAGGGACAGGCTATAATTCACCCCTCCACTTT.

The CDR3 bases are TGTGCCAGCAGTGTGGCTAGCTCCCAAGAGACCCAGTACTTC. Encoded protein: CASSVASSQETQYF. The chain recombines TRBV2 with TRBJ2-5; D might be TRBD2 (5 bases). V was trimmed by 4 bases and J by 1 base, leaving 10 bases between them. The CDR3 runs 14 residues. Germline CDR1 reads SNHLY; CDR2 reads FYNNEI. Full variable domain (rest looked up from reference TRBV2 and TRBJ2-5): EPEVTQTPSHQVTQMGQEVILRCVPISNHLYFYWYRQILGQKVEFLVSFYNNEISEKSEIFDDQFSVERPDGSNFTLKIRSTKLEDSAMYFCASSVASSQETQYFGPGTRLLVL.